Listed below are T cell receptor beta chains from one sample, sequenced in a study of neurological immune-mediated disorders. Using its own MiXCR run on the 5' RACE reads, TCRdb lists one record per CDR3 protein. The sample yields fewer than 45,000 distinct CDR3 sequences, roughly 7% seen once. The sample taken for sequencing was PBMCs. The receptors originated from a woman between 35 and 50 years old in good health. CDR3s include the opening cysteine and the closing phenylalanine or tryptophan. A D gene is named only where the DNA matches it firmly. Size is stated as once, few, many or a size class.

J gene | D gene | V gene | clone size | CDR3 protein | CDR3 DNA
TRBJ1-4 | . | TRBV20-1 | many | CSALTGGIVEKLFF | TGCAGTGCCCTTACGGGGGGTATAGTTGAAAAACTGTTTTTT
TRBJ1-4 | TRBD1 | TRBV3-1 | many | CASSQETGQGRGTNEKLFF | TGTGCCAGCAGCCAAGAGACCGGACAGGGTAGAGGAACTAATGAAAAACTGTTTTTT
TRBJ1-5 | . | TRBV6-1 | many | CAIKGPGFDNQPQHF | TGTGCCATCAAGGGGCCGGGGTTCGACAATCAGCCCCAGCATTTT
TRBJ2-2 | TRBD2 | TRBV20-1 | many | CSAPRGSGGTGELFF | TGCAGTGCCCCTCGGGGTAGCGGGGGCACCGGGGAGCTGTTTTTT
TRBJ2-3 | . | TRBV5-1 | many | CASSLGGRTDTQYF | TGCGCCAGCAGCTTGGGGGGGAGGACAGATACGCAGTATTTT
TRBJ2-7 | TRBD2 | TRBV5-1 | many | CASSLLADYEQYF | TGCGCCAGCAGCCTACTAGCGGACTACGAGCAGTACTTC
TRBJ2-7 | . | TRBV7-2 | many | CASSLRLEQYF | TGTGCCAGCAGTTTAAGGCTCGAGCAGTACTTC
TRBJ2-1 | . | TRBV20-1 | many | CSAPGVLYNEQFF | TGCAGTGCCCCGGGAGTCCTCTACAATGAGCAGTTCTTC
TRBJ2-1 | TRBD2 | TRBV29-1 | many | CSVEVTWASGYNEQFF | TGCAGCGTTGAAGTGACCTGGGCTAGCGGCTACAATGAGCAGTTCTTC
TRBJ1-1 | . | TRBV12-3/TRBV12-4 | many | CASSLRGVSEAFF | TGTGCCAGCAGTTTGCGAGGGGTGAGCGAAGCTTTCTTT
TRBJ2-1 | . | TRBV4-2 | many | CASSQEAPSYNEQFF | TGTGCCAGCAGCCAAGAAGCCCCCTCCTACAATGAGCAGTTCTTC
TRBJ2-7 | TRBD2 | TRBV20-1 | many | CSASVLAGISYEQYF | TGCAGTGCTAGCGTCCTAGCGGGGATCTCCTACGAGCAGTACTTC
TRBJ2-1 | . | TRBV5-5 | many | CASRPPEPYNEQFF | TGTGCCAGCAGACCCCCGGAGCCCTACAATGAGCAGTTCTTC
TRBJ1-3 | TRBD1 | TRBV9 | many | CASSVANRGSGNTIYF | TGTGCCAGCAGCGTAGCGAACAGGGGCTCTGGAAACACCATATATTTT
TRBJ1-2 | . | TRBV3-1 | many | CASSQRNSGYTF | TGTGCCAGCAGCCAAAGGAACAGCGGCTACACCTTC
TRBJ2-5 | TRBD2 | TRBV5-1 | many | CASSPGVAGYQETQYF | TGCGCCAGCAGCCCCGGGGTAGCGGGGTATCAAGAGACCCAGTACTTC
TRBJ2-1 | . | TRBV5-1 | many | CASSLGGRDARYYNEQFF | TGCGCCAGCAGCTTGGGTGGCCGGGACGCTCGATACTACAATGAGCAGTTCTTC
TRBJ1-1 | . | TRBV27 | many | CASSLRAGLQRAEAFF | TGTGCCAGCAGTTTGAGGGCAGGGTTGCAGAGGGCTGAAGCTTTCTTT
TRBJ2-1 | . | TRBV14 | many | CASSPLGGTPYNEQFF | TGTGCCAGCAGCCCCCTCGGCGGGACCCCCTACAATGAGCAGTTCTTC
TRBJ2-3 | TRBD1 | TRBV12-3/TRBV12-4 | many | CASSLLQGAVGTDTQYF | TGTGCCAGCAGTTTACTTCAGGGGGCGGTTGGCACAGATACGCAGTATTTT
TRBJ2-7 | TRBD2 | TRBV6-1 | medium-sized | CASSVLAGALYEQYF | TGTGCCAGCAGTGTTCTAGCGGGAGCGCTCTACGAGCAGTACTTC
TRBJ1-2 | . | TRBV5-1 | many | CASSFPGREPAGYTF | TGCGCCAGCAGCTTCCCGGGACGTGAGCCTGCGGGCTACACCTTC
TRBJ1-5 | TRBD1 | TRBV24-1 | many | CATSDPRTGNQPQHF | TGTGCCACCAGTGATCCCCGGACAGGGAATCAGCCCCAGCATTTT
TRBJ2-5 | . | TRBV6-2/TRBV6-3 | many | CASSYLTGPQETQYF | TGTGCCAGCAGTTACTTGACAGGCCCTCAAGAGACCCAGTACTTC
TRBJ2-4 | TRBD1 | TRBV12-3/TRBV12-4 | many | CASRPGTGGRNIQYF | TGTGCCAGCAGACCCGGGACAGGGGGCAGAAACATTCAGTACTTC
TRBJ2-1 | . | TRBV10-3 | many | CAITGLLAGEGEQFF | TGTGCCATCACGGGGTTACTAGCCGGGGAAGGTGAGCAGTTCTTC
TRBJ2-6 | . | TRBV12-3/TRBV12-4 | many | CASREDSGANVLTF | TGTGCCAGCAGAGAAGACTCTGGGGCCAACGTCCTGACTTTC